This is a list of T cell receptor beta chains from one sample in a study of immune characteristics of hereditary and idiopathic chronic pancreatitis. Only in-frame clones appear in the TCRdb table, and some are missing; sequencing was by immunoSEQ multiplex PCR. The table has around 1,800 clones, roughly 80% seen once; the top ten hold 16%. Material: pancreas tissue with hereditary chronic pancreatitis. The source of these receptors is a human donor with chronic pancreatitis. The CDR3 runs from the conserved cysteine through the conserved F or W. D genes are given only for firm matches. The size of a clone is reported for some rows only, either as once, few or many, or as a class for expanded clones.

V gene: TRBV13
J gene: TRBJ2-7
D gene: NA
clone size: NA
CDR3 DNA: TGTGCCAGCAGCTCAGGCTCCTACGAGCAGTACTTC
CDR3 protein: CASSSGSYEQYF

V gene: TRBV6-6
J gene: TRBJ1-1
D gene: NA
clone size: NA
CDR3 DNA: TGTGCCAGCAGTTACCCCTTCACAGGGACCACTGAAGCTTTCTTT
CDR3 protein: CASSYPFTGTTEAFF

V gene: TRBV2
J gene: TRBJ1-2
D gene: TRBD1
clone size: NA
CDR3 DNA: TGTGCCAGCAGGGTCCGGACAGGGGGGTACTATGGCTACACCTTC
CDR3 protein: CASRVRTGGYYGYTF

V gene: TRBV5-4
J gene: TRBJ1-1
D gene: NA
clone size: few
CDR3 DNA: TGTGCCCACAAGGAGGGACCCTTCCAGAGCACTGAAGCTTTCTTT
CDR3 protein: CAHKEGPFQSTEAFF

V gene: TRBV4-1
J gene: TRBJ2-5
D gene: NA
clone size: large
CDR3 DNA: TGCGCCAGCAGCCACGGGGAGACCCAGTACTTC
CDR3 protein: CASSHGETQYF

V gene: TRBV27
J gene: TRBJ1-2
D gene: TRBD1
clone size: NA
CDR3 DNA: TGTGCCAGCAGTTTATCGACCTCGACAGGGAACTATGGCTACACCTTC
CDR3 protein: CASSLSTSTGNYGYTF

V gene: TRBV10-3
J gene: TRBJ2-4
D gene: TRBD2
clone size: NA
CDR3 DNA: TGTGCCATCAGTGAGTCCCTAGCGGGAGGCCTCAAAAACATTCAGTACTTC
CDR3 protein: CAISESLAGGLKNIQYF

V gene: TRBV3-1/TRBV3-2
J gene: TRBJ2-3
D gene: TRBD2
clone size: NA
CDR3 DNA: TGTGCCAGCAGCAAAAGGACTAGCGGGGCCAGCACAGATACGCAGTATTTT
CDR3 protein: CASSKRTSGASTDTQYF

V gene: TRBV25-1
J gene: TRBJ2-2
D gene: NA
clone size: NA
CDR3 DNA: TGTGCCAGCAGGGCTCTTAACACCGGGGAGCTGTTTTTT
CDR3 protein: CASRALNTGELFF

V gene: TRBV6-2/TRBV6-3
J gene: TRBJ1-4
D gene: NA
clone size: NA
CDR3 DNA: TGTGCCAGCAGTTACCTTCCGGGGGAAAAACTGTTTTTT
CDR3 protein: CASSYLPGEKLFF

V gene: TRBV19
J gene: TRBJ2-7
D gene: TRBD2
clone size: NA
CDR3 DNA: TGTGCCAGTAGCAAGGCGGGGGGGGGAACTTGGGCCTACGAGCAGTACTTC
CDR3 protein: CASSKAGGGTWAYEQYF

V gene: TRBV5-4
J gene: TRBJ2-7
D gene: NA
clone size: NA
CDR3 DNA: TGTGCCAGCAGCTCCGGACAGTTCTACGAGCAGTACTTC
CDR3 protein: CASSSGQFYEQYF

V gene: TRBV27
J gene: TRBJ2-1
D gene: TRBD2
clone size: NA
CDR3 DNA: TGTGCCAGCAGTCCTCAGAGGACTAGCGGGAAAAACAATGAGCAGTTCTTC
CDR3 protein: CASSPQRTSGKNNEQFF

V gene: TRBV30
J gene: TRBJ2-1
D gene: TRBD2
clone size: once
CDR3 DNA: TGTGCCTGGAGGCTAGCGGGGGGGTACAATGAGCAGTTCTTC
CDR3 protein: CAWRLAGGYNEQFF

V gene: TRBV6-1
J gene: TRBJ2-1
D gene: TRBD2
clone size: NA
CDR3 DNA: TGTGCCAGCAGTGAATGGGGGGGGTCAAACAATGAGCAGTTCTTC
CDR3 protein: CASSEWGGSNNEQFF

V gene: TRBV28
J gene: TRBJ1-1
D gene: TRBD1
clone size: NA
CDR3 DNA: TGTGCCAGCAGTTCGCTAGGGGGCGACGGGGCTTTCTTT
CDR3 protein: CASSSLGGDGAFF

V gene: TRBV10-2
J gene: TRBJ2-7
D gene: NA
clone size: few
CDR3 DNA: TGCGCCAGCACCCGGAGGGAGCTCCTAGAGCAGTACTTC
CDR3 protein: CASTRRELLEQYF

V gene: TRBV19
J gene: TRBJ1-5
D gene: NA
clone size: NA
CDR3 DNA: TGTGCCAGTAGTATAGATCTTCTCCGTAAAGAGCATTTT
CDR3 protein: CASSIDLLRKEHF

V gene: TRBV12-3/TRBV12-4
J gene: TRBJ2-1
D gene: NA
clone size: NA
CDR3 DNA: TGTGCCAGCAGTTTAGCGCTTATCCATGAGCAGTTCTTC
CDR3 protein: CASSLALIHEQFF

V gene: TRBV23-1
J gene: TRBJ2-3
D gene: TRBD2
clone size: NA
CDR3 DNA: TGCGCCAGCAGTCCCCGCCGGACGGGAGGATGGGGCACAGATACGCAGTATTTT
CDR3 protein: CASSPRRTGGWGTDTQYF

V gene: TRBV25-1
J gene: TRBJ2-2
D gene: NA
clone size: NA
CDR3 DNA: TGTGCCAGCAGGGGCCTGAACACCGGGGAGCTGTTTTTT
CDR3 protein: CASRGLNTGELFF

V gene: TRBV29-1
J gene: TRBJ1-2
D gene: TRBD1
clone size: NA
CDR3 DNA: TGCAGCATCTCCCGGGAAGGGACAGCCGCGGGCTACACCTTC
CDR3 protein: CSISREGTAAGYTF

V gene: TRBV4-3
J gene: TRBJ2-3
D gene: NA
clone size: NA
CDR3 DNA: TGCGCCAGCAGCCAAGATTGGGCTACCCGCACAGATACGCAGTATTTT
CDR3 protein: CASSQDWATRTDTQYF

V gene: TRBV7-9
J gene: TRBJ2-1
D gene: NA
clone size: NA
CDR3 DNA: TGTGCCAGCAGCCGGACACCACTCAATGAGCAGTTCTTC
CDR3 protein: CASSRTPLNEQFF

V gene: TRBV7-3
J gene: TRBJ1-3
D gene: NA
clone size: NA
CDR3 DNA: TGTGCCAGCAGCCTCGACGGTTCCTCTGGAAACACCATATATTTT
CDR3 protein: CASSLDGSSGNTIYF

V gene: TRBV7-3
J gene: TRBJ2-3
D gene: NA
clone size: once
CDR3 DNA: TGTGCCAGCAGCTTATCCGGGCCAGATACGCAGTATTTT
CDR3 protein: CASSLSGPDTQYF

V gene: TRBV9
J gene: TRBJ1-2
D gene: NA
clone size: NA
CDR3 DNA: TGTGCCAGCAGCGTAGAGGTAGGGCGAGGCTCTAACTATGGCTACACCTTC
CDR3 protein: CASSVEVGRGSNYGYTF

V gene: TRBV6-1
J gene: TRBJ1-5
D gene: TRBD1
clone size: NA
CDR3 DNA: TGTGCCAGCAGTTTGTCGCTAGGGAGGGACAGGCAGCATTTT
CDR3 protein: CASSLSLGRDRQHF

V gene: TRBV6-1
J gene: TRBJ2-7
D gene: NA
clone size: few
CDR3 DNA: TGTGCCAGCAGTGAAAGGCAGGTCTACGAGCAGTACTTC
CDR3 protein: CASSERQVYEQYF

V gene: TRBV2
J gene: TRBJ2-2
D gene: NA
clone size: few
CDR3 DNA: TGTGCCAGCAGTCAGGAAGGTTACACCGGGGAGCTGTTTTTT
CDR3 protein: CASSQEGYTGELFF

V gene: TRBV11-2
J gene: TRBJ2-3
D gene: TRBD2
clone size: NA
CDR3 DNA: TGTGCCAGCAGCTTAGGGACCGGGGCGGGAGGTCTTACAGATACGCAGTATTTT
CDR3 protein: CASSLGTGAGGLTDTQYF

V gene: TRBV7-2
J gene: TRBJ2-5
D gene: TRBD2
clone size: NA
CDR3 DNA: TGTGCCAGCAGCTCGCGGGGGGTGGGAGAGACCCAGTACTTC
CDR3 protein: CASSSRGVGETQYF